Listed below are T cell receptor beta chains from one sample, sequenced in a study of T cell repertoires in cytomegalovirus infection. TCRdb re-derived calls from the reads in MiXCR, one entry per CDR3 protein. The sample has 900,000 to 950,000 distinct CDR3 sequences, less than 40% seen once; the top ten hold about an eighth. These receptors' antigens are unknown. Material: cultured CD8+ T cells from PBMCs, obtained from culture after CMV antigen stimulation. All receptors come from a human donor in good health (CMV status not recorded). Some clones in this sample may be carry-over from other donors' samples. Both conserved end residues are part of each CDR3. D genes are given only for firm matches. The size entry is marked missing in some rows and otherwise reads once, few, many or a size class.

cdr3_length j_call d_call v_call clone_size cdr3_aa cdr3_nt
15 TRBJ2-3 TRBD2 TRBV10-2 . CASSAGGRGTDTQYF TGCGCCAGCAGTGCGGGGGGGCGGGGCACAGATACGCAGTATTTT
16 TRBJ1-6 . TRBV6-5 . CASSKGRSSYNSPLHF TGTGCCAGCAGCAAGGGACGGAGCTCCTATAATTCACCCCTCCACTTT
15 TRBJ2-1 . TRBV11-2 . CASSLVQGLRNEQFF TGTGCCAGCAGCTTAGTGCAGGGCCTTAGGAATGAGCAGTTCTTC
16 TRBJ2-1 TRBD2 TRBV11-1 many CASSFRSGGADNEQFF TGTGCCAGCAGCTTTAGAAGCGGGGGGGCCGACAATGAGCAGTTCTTC
15 TRBJ2-3 TRBD2 TRBV12-3/TRBV12-4 . CASRIAGSPADTQYF TGTGCCAGCAGAATAGCGGGGTCGCCGGCAGATACGCAGTATTTT
15 TRBJ2-1 TRBD2 TRBV19 . CASSMSGADYNEQFF TGTGCCAGTAGTATGAGCGGGGCCGATTACAATGAGCAGTTCTTC
15 TRBJ1-1 TRBD1 TRBV7-2 . CASRNNRGHSTEAFF TGTGCCAGCAGGAATAACAGGGGGCACAGCACTGAAGCTTTCTTT
11 TRBJ2-1 . TRBV27 . CTSRLGAGEFF TGTACCAGCAGGTTGGGGGCAGGGGAGTTCTTC
15 TRBJ2-5 TRBD1 TRBV28 once CASSLFTGGQETQYF TGTGCCAGCAGTTTATTTACAGGGGGGCAAGAGACCCAGTACTTC
16 TRBJ1-2 . TRBV4-1 few CASSQDRQVGMYGYTF TGCGCCAGCAGCCAAGACCGACAGGTGGGGATGTATGGCTACACCTTC
13 TRBJ2-1 . TRBV6-5 few CASSPTRVNEQFF TGTGCCAGCAGCCCGACTAGAGTCAATGAGCAGTTCTTC